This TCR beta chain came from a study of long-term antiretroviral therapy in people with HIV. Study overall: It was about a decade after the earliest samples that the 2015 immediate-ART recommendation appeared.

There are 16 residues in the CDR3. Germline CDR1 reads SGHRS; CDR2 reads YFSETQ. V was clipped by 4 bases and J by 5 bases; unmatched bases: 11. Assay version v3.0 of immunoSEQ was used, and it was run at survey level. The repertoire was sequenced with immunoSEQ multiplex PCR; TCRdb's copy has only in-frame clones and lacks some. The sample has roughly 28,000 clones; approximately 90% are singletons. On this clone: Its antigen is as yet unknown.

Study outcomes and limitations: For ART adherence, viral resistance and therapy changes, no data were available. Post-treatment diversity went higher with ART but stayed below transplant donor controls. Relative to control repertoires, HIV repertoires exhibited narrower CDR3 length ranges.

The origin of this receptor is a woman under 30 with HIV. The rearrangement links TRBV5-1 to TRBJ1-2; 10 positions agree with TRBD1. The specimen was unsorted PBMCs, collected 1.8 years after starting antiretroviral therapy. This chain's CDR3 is CASSVVGQGSRYGYTF. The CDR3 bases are TGCGCCAGCAGCGTAGTGGGACAGGGGAGTAGGTATGGCTACACCTTC.